The clone carrying this TCR beta chain was counted ten times or more. Its target is unknown. CDR3 length: 16 residues. V lost 0 bases to trimming and J lost 8 bases; unmatched junction nucleotides: 4. Germline lookup yields CDR1 LNHNV and CDR2 YYDKDF (reference sequence). Quantitative molecular-barcoded 5'-RACE generated the TCR beta libraries. In TCRdb, the 5' RACE reads were re-called with MiXCR into one record per CDR3 protein. The sample holds some 130,000 distinct CDR3 sequences, just under 7.5% seen once. This sample is drawn from a study of CD8 T cells in ankylosing spondylitis. Findings and limits, study-wide: Disease-linked clones proved CD8+ and comparatively uncommon in peripheral blood. In reactive arthritis synovial fluid and blood, some motif variants had been reported before.

The receptor was derived from a female donor with ankylosing spondylitis or in good health (not recorded which). The sequenced material came from blood, either unsorted or a sorted T cell fraction (not recorded which). The chain joins TRBV15 to TRBJ1-4; 12 bases agree with TRBD1. CDR3 loop: CATSRDRGQGAEKLFF. The CDR3 DNA reads TGTGCCACCAGCAGAGATCGGGGACAGGGGGCCGAAAAACTGTTTTTT.